These 16 T cell receptor beta chains originate from one sample sequenced in a study of shared clonotypes between healthy human individuals. TCRdb's table, derived via immunoSEQ multiplex PCR, lists solely in-frame clones and lacks some. Among roughly 810,000 clones listed, 90% to 97% were seen once. As defined, naive CD8 cells were CD45RO-negative and positively selected for CCR7, with terminally differentiated effector memory CD45RA+ cells excluded. Sample: naive CD8+ T cells sorted from blood. These receptors were collected from a man aged 25-45 years in good health.

The chain joins TRBV9 to TRBJ2-1; TRBD2 matches at 9 bases. Losses at the gene ends were 1 base for V and 8 bases for J; bases not matched to a gene: 7. Germline CDR1 and CDR2: SGDLS and YYNGEE. The CDR3 extends over 15 amino acids. CDR3 loop: CASSVFGGRVDEQFF. Here the CDR3 DNA reads TGTGCCAGCAGCGTATTCGGCGGGAGGGTGGATGAGCAGTTCTTC.

The V gene is TRBV2, the J gene TRBJ2-6; 8 bases match TRBD2. There are 19 residues in the CDR3. V was pared by 3 bases and J by 0 bases, with 10 bases of the junction left unmatched. CDR1 and CDR2 (germline): SNHLY, FYNNEI. Here the CDR3 reads CASSDQGLAGLSGANVLTF. The DNA of the CDR3 is TGTGCCAGCAGTGACCAGGGGTTAGCGGGACTCTCTGGGGCCAACGTCCTGACTTTC.

DNA of the CDR3: TGTGCCAGTAGTATAGCGCGAGGACTAGCGGGAGGTAGGGCCTACGAGCAGTACTTC. Its translation: CASSIARGLAGGRAYEQYF. V and J are TRBV19 and TRBJ2-7, with 14 bases that match TRBD2. This CDR3 region has 19 residues. In germline, CDR1 is LNHDA, CDR2 SQIVND (reference sequence). Trimming at V came to 1 base and at J to 2 bases, leaving 10 bases not matched to a gene.

The chain recombines TRBV5-1 with TRBJ2-7, with D possibly TRBD1 on 6 matching bases. V lost 2 bases to trimming and J lost 2 bases, with 14 bases between them. Germline CDR1 and CDR2: SGHRS and YFSETQ. The CDR3 runs 15 residues. The CDR3 nucleotides read TGCGCCAGCAGCTTAAGGACAGAGGGAACCTACGAGCAGTACTTC. Translated, it gives CASSLRTEGTYEQYF. Based on the CDR3 plus reference TRBV5-1 and TRBJ2-7, the full variable domain is KAGVTQTPRYLIKTRGQQVTLSCSPISGHRSVSWYQQTPGQGLQFLFEYFSETQRNKGNFPGRFSGRQFSNSRSEMNVSTLELGDSALYLCASSLRTEGTYEQYFGPGTRLTVT.

The chain recombines TRBV4-3 with TRBJ1-1; D not resolved. CDR1 and CDR2 from the germline V gene are LGHNA and YSLEER. With 0 bases removed from V and 6 bases from J, the gap between germline ends came to 11 bases. The CDR3 is 14 amino acids. For the CDR3, the DNA is TGCGCCAGCAGCCAAGATCGGACCAGCTCTGAAGCTTTCTTT. It specifies CASSQDRTSSEAFF.

This sequence joins TRBV7-9 and TRBJ2-7; D is perhaps TRBD1 (6 bases). The CDR3 is made up of 15 amino acids. The V gene lost 1 base and the J gene lost 9 bases, with 19 bases spanning the gap. The germline gives CDR1 SEHNR, CDR2 FQNEAQ (reference sequence). CDR3 sequence: CASSLVMDSKTVQYF. In DNA form, the CDR3 reads TGTGCCAGCAGCTTAGTCATGGACAGTAAGACGGTGCAGTACTTC. The whole variable domain, remainder taken from reference TRBV7-9 and TRBJ2-7, is DTGVSQNPRHKITKRGQNVTFRCDPISEHNRLYWYRQTLGQGPEFLTYFQNEAQLEKSRLLSDRFSAERPKGSFSTLEIQRTEQGDSAMYLCASSLVMDSKTVQYFGPGTRLTVT.

The V gene is TRBV28, the J gene TRBJ1-1; 8 nucleotides align to TRBD1. The ends lost 5 bases at V and 8 bases at J; junction bases unmatched: 10. The CDR3 contains 14 residues. CDR1 and CDR2 from the germline V gene are MDHEN and SYDVKM. The CDR3 loop reads CASSALGTGIEAFF. CDR3 nucleotide sequence: TGTGCCAGCAGTGCCCTCGGGACAGGCATCGAAGCTTTCTTT.

This clone occurred once. The chain is built from TRBV7-9 and TRBJ1-1, with unresolved D. The CDR3 consists of 13 residues. Germline values: CDR1 SEHNR, CDR2 FQNEAQ (reference sequence). Trimming pared 6 bases from V and 1 base from J, leaving 9 bases between. The CDR3 region has the DNA TGTGCCAGCAGAGAAACGCCGAACACTGAAGCTTTCTTT. It codes for CASRETPNTEAFF.

The genes are TRBV27 and TRBJ2-7, with 10 bases fitting TRBD2. Germline V gene sequence: CDR1 MNHEY, CDR2 SMNVEV (reference sequence). V lost 3 bases and J lost 4; bases outside the gene matches: 3. This CDR3 spans 14 amino acids. CDR3 region: CASSLASGRYEQYF. In DNA, the CDR3 is TGTGCCAGCAGTTTGGCTAGCGGGAGATACGAGCAGTACTTC.

The chain couples TRBV11-2 to TRBJ1-1; TRBD1 agrees at 7 bases. CDR1 and CDR2 from the germline V gene are SGHAT and FQNNGV. Trimming cost V 5 bases and J 0 bases; bases outside gene matches: 0. The CDR3 runs to 13 residues. DNA of the CDR3: TGTGCCAGCAGCACAGGGGTGAACACTGAAGCTTTCTTT. It specifies CASSTGVNTEAFF. The full variable domain, completed using reference TRBV11-2 and TRBJ1-1, is EAGVAQSPRYKIIEKRQSVAFWCNPISGHATLYWYQQILGQGPKLLIQFQNNGVVDDSQLPKDRFSAERLKGVDSTLKIQPAKLEDSAVYLCASSTGVNTEAFFGQGTRLTVV.

The DNA of the CDR3 is TGTGCCAGCAGCCCTTGGACTAGCGGAACCACGGAGCAGTTCTTC. It encodes CASSPWTSGTTEQFF. The chain carries TRBV7-2 and TRBJ2-1, with TRBD2 matching over 10 bases. This CDR3 has 15 amino acids. Germline CDR1 is SGHTA and CDR2 is FQGNSA. The trim removed 5 bases at V and 10 bases at J, leaving 11 bases unmatched.

The chain carries TRBV7-9 and TRBJ2-5; no clear D. Trimming cost V 7 bases and J 5 bases, with 8 bases left between them. The CDR3 length is 11 residues. CDR1 is SEHNR and CDR2 is FQNEAQ in the germline V gene (reference sequence). This chain's CDR3 is CASTWSETQYF. CDR3 bases: TGTGCCAGCACCTGGTCGGAGACCCAGTACTTC.

The rearrangement links TRBV5-5 to TRBJ2-7; no definite D call. This CDR3 contains 14 residues. V was clipped by 1 base and J by 2 bases, with 10 bases between them. Germline V gene lookup returns CDR1 SGHKS and CDR2 YYEKEE (reference sequence). In DNA form, the CDR3 reads TGTGCCAGCAGCTTGATCAAATCAACCTACGAGCAGTACTTC. It yields the protein CASSLIKSTYEQYF. Supplemented by reference TRBV5-5 and TRBJ2-7, the full variable domain reads DAGVTQSPTHLIKTRGQQVTLRCSPISGHKSVSWYQQVLGQGPQFIFQYYEKEERGRGNFPDRFSARQFPNYSSELNVNALLLGDSALYLCASSLIKSTYEQYFGPGTRLTVT.

The chain joins TRBV30 to TRBJ2-3; 9 nucleotides match TRBD2. The J segment lost 2 bases and the V segment lost 1 base, leaving 10 bases of the junction unmatched. Germline CDR1 is GTSNPN and CDR2 is SVGIG (reference sequence). This CDR3 is 17 amino acids long. The CDR3 is CAWSGPDLAGTTDTQYF. The DNA for the CDR3 is TGTGCCTGGAGTGGACCAGATCTAGCGGGGACCACAGATACGCAGTATTTT.

This sequence joins TRBV19 and TRBJ1-2; 7 bases map to TRBD1. The CDR3 loop spans 17 amino acids. Germline CDR1 and CDR2: LNHDA and SQIVND (reference sequence). The V and J ends lost 4 bases and 2 bases, in that order; junction bases with no gene match: 13. The CDR3 reads CASSTPGTAITNYGYTF. CDR3 nucleotide sequence: TGTGCCAGTAGTACCCCTGGGACAGCGATCACAAACTATGGCTACACCTTC.

This clone was detected once. The J gene is TRBJ2-7, the V gene TRBV27; a weak D match, TRBD2 (5 bases). In germline, CDR1 is MNHEY, CDR2 SMNVEV (reference sequence). This CDR3 has 15 amino acids. The V and J ends lost 2 bases and 0 bases respectively, with 11 bases between them. The CDR3 sequence: CASSLGPGSSYEQYF. CDR3 nucleotides: TGTGCCAGCAGTTTAGGGCCTGGGAGCTCCTACGAGCAGTACTTC.